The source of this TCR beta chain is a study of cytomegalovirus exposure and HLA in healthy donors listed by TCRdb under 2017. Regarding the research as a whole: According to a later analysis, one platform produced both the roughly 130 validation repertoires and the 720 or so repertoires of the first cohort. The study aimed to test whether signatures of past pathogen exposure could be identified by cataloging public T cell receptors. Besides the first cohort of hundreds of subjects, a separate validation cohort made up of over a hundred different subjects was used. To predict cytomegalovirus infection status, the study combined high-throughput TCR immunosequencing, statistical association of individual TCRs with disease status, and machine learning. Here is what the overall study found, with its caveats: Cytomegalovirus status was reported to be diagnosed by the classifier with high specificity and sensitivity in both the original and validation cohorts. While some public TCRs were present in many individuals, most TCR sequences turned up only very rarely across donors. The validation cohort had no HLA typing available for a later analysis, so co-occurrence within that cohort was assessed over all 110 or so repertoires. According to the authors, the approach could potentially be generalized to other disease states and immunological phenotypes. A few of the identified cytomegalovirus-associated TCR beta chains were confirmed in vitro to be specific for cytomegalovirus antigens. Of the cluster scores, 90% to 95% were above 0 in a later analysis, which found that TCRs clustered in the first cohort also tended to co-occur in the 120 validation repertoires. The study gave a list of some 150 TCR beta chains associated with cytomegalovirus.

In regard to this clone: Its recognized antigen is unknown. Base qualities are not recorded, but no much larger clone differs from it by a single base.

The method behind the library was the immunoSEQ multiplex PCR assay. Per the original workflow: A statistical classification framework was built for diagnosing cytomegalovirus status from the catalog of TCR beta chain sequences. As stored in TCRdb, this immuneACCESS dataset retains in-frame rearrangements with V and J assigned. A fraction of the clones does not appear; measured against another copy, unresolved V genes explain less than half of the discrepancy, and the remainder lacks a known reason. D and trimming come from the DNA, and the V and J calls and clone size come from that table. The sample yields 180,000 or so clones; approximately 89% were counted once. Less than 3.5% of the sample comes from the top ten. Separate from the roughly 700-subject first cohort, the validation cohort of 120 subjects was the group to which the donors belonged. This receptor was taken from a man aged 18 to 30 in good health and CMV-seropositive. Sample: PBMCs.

CDR3 sequence: CASGGGYEAFF. The DNA reads TGTGCCAGTGGGGGCGGCTATGAAGCTTTCTTT. The chain links TRBV6-5 with TRBJ1-1; the D gene is perhaps TRBD1, from 6 matching bases. V is clipped by 9 bases and J by 7 bases, and the sequence between their germline boundaries is 12 bases long. Its CDR3 holds 11 amino acids, cysteine through phenylalanine. The DNA shown is the 33-base CDR3, in frame from base 1. From a lookup of the germline V gene, CDR1 and CDR2 are MNHEY and SVGAGI.